This T cell receptor (beta chain) is from a study of identical twins. Healthy Caucasians, and only they, were the donors. A single record per CDR3 protein comes from TCRdb applying MiXCR to the 5' RACE reads. Seen here are 1.5 million to 2 million distinct CDR3 sequences, around a third observed once, and the top ten hold 0.25% to 0.3%. Sequences were obtained from cord blood. The TCR was taken from a newborn girl in good health.

DNA of the CDR3: TGTGCCAGCAGCTTCAAGCGGGAGATTTGGGATAATGAGCAGTTCTTC. Protein: CASSFKREIWDNEQFF. This chain joins TRBV11-2 and TRBJ2-1; 8 nucleotides align to TRBD2. V was pared by 3 bases and J by 7 bases, with 11 bases of the junction left unmatched. The CDR3 runs to 16 residues. CDR1 is SGHAT, CDR2 FQNNGV, per germline.